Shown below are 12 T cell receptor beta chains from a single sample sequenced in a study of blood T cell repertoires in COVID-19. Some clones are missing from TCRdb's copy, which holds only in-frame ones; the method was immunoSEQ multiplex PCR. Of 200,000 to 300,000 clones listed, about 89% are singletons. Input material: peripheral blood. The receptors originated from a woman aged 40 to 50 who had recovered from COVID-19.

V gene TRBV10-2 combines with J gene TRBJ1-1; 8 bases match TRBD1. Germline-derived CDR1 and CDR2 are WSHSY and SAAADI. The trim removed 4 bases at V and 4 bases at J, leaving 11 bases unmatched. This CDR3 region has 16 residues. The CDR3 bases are TGCGCCAGCAGTGGGACATATCAGGGGGCCGGCACTGAAGCTTTCTTT. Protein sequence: CASSGTYQGAGTEAFF.

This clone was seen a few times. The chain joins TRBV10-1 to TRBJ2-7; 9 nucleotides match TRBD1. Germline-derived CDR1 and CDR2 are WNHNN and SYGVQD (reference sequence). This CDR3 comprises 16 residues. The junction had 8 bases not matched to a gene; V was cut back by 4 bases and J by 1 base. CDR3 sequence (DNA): TGCGCCAGCAGTGGGCCCGGACAGGGGAGGTCCTACGAGCAGTACTTC. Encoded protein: CASSGPGQGRSYEQYF.

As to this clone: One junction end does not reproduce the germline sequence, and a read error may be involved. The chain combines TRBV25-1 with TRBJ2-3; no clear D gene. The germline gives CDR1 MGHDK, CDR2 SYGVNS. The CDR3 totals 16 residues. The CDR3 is CASSEYEAASMGTQYF. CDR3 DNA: TGTGCCAGCAGCGAATATGAGGCGGCGTCGATGGGTACGCAGTATTTT.

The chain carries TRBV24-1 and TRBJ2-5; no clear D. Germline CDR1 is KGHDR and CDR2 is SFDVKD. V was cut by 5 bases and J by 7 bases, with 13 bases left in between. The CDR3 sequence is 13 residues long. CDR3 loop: CATSAGSGRTQYF. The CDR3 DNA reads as TGTGCCACCAGTGCCGGGTCCGGCCGGACCCAGTACTTC.

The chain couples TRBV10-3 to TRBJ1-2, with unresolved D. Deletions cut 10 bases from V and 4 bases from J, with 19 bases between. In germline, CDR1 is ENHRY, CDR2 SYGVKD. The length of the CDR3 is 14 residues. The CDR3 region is CATKNRGEGYGYTF. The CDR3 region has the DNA TGTGCCACTAAGAACCGGGGAGAAGGCTATGGCTACACCTTC.

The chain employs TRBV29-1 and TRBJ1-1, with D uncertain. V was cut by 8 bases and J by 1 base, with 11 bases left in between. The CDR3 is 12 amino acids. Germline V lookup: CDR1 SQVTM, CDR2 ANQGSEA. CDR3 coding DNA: TGCAGCCCTGGGCAGGAGAACACTGAAGCTTTCTTT. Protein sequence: CSPGQENTEAFF.

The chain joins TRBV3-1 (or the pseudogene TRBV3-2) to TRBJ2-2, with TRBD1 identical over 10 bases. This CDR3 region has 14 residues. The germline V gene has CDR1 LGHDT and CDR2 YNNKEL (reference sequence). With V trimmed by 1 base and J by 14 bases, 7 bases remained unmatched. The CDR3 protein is CASSQGWTGGGLFF. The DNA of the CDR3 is TGTGCCAGCAGCCAAGGGTGGACAGGGGGAGGTCTGTTTTTT.

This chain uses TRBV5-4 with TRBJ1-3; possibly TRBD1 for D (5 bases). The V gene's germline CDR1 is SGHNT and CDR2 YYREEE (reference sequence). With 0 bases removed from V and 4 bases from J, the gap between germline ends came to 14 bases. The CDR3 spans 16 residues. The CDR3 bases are TGTGCCAGCAGCTTGGGGCTTGGGGGGTCCGGAAACACCATATATTTT. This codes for CASSLGLGGSGNTIYF.

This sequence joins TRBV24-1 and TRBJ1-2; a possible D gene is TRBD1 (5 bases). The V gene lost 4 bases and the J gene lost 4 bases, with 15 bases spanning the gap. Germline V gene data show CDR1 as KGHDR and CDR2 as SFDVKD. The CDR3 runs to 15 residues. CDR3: CATSEGGVPGYGYTF. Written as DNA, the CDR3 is TGTGCCACCAGTGAGGGGGGGGTCCCCGGCTATGGCTACACCTTC.

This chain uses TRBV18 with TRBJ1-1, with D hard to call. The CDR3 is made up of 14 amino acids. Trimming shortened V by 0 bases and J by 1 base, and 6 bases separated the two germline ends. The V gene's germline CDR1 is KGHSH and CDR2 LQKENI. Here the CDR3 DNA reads TGTGCCAGCTCACCACCGGCGGGGAACACTGAAGCTTTCTTT. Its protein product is CASSPPAGNTEAFF.

The CDR3 DNA is TGCGCCAGCAGCCCTTGGGAGTCTAACTATGGCTACACCTTC. Its protein is CASSPWESNYGYTF. This chain connects TRBV5-1 to TRBJ1-2; D gene ambiguous. Trimming pared 4 bases from V and 0 bases from J, leaving 10 bases between. The CDR3 totals 14 residues. Germline assignment: CDR1 SGHRS and CDR2 YFSETQ.

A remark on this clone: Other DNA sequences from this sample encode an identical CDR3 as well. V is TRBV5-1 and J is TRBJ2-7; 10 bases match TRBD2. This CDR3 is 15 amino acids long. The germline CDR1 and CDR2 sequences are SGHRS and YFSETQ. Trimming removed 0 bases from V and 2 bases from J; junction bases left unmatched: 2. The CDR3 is CASSLALAGAYEQYF. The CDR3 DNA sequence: TGCGCCAGCAGCTTGGCGCTAGCGGGGGCCTACGAGCAGTACTTC.